A selection of T cell receptor beta chains follows, all from one sample in a study of T cells after yellow fever vaccination. MiXCR, run by TCRdb on the 5' RACE reads, gives a single entry per CDR3 protein. The repertoire holds approximately 600,000 distinct CDR3 sequences, with 10% to 15% as singletons. This specimen consisted of PBMCs, obtained on the day of the yellow fever booster vaccination. The receptors were sampled from a man aged 25-45 years who received the YFV17D yellow fever vaccine. Each CDR3 is given with its conserved first and last residue. D genes are given only for firm matches. For some rows the clone size is stated as once, few or many, or as a class when expanded; others skip it.

j_call v_call d_call clone_size cdr3_aa cdr3_nt
TRBJ2-3 TRBV12-3/TRBV12-4 TRBD1 few CASSWDRGGGDTQYF TGTGCCAGCAGTTGGGACAGGGGAGGGGGAGATACGCAGTATTTT
TRBJ1-2 TRBV14 . . CASSQDMPGYYGYTF TGTGCCAGCAGCCAAGATATGCCAGGCTACTATGGCTACACCTTC
TRBJ2-4 TRBV27 . . CASSFTVGNIQYF TGTGCCAGCAGTTTTACCGTCGGGAACATTCAGTACTTC
TRBJ2-7 TRBV7-2 TRBD1 few CASSLAQGAIHEQYF TGTGCCAGCAGCTTAGCGCAGGGGGCGATTCACGAGCAGTACTTC
TRBJ1-1 TRBV6-5 . many CASSYGQGNTEAFF TGTGCCAGCAGTTACGGGCAGGGGAACACTGAAGCTTTCTTT
TRBJ2-7 TRBV7-2 . many CASSLISTYEQYF TGTGCCAGCAGCTTAATTAGCACCTACGAGCAGTACTTC
TRBJ2-1 TRBV7-2 . . CASSLEVRVNEQFF TGTGCCAGCAGCTTAGAGGTGCGGGTCAATGAGCAGTTCTTC
TRBJ2-7 TRBV29-1 . . CSVEDTGQYEQYF TGCAGCGTTGAAGATACGGGCCAGTACGAGCAGTACTTC
TRBJ2-1 TRBV19 . . CASSISGGEQFF TGTGCCAGTAGTATCTCTGGAGGAGAGCAGTTCTTC
TRBJ2-3 TRBV6-5 . few CASSSNGVRDTQYF TGTGCCAGCAGTTCTAATGGGGTCAGGGATACGCAGTATTTT
TRBJ2-7 TRBV12-3/TRBV12-4 TRBD1 many CASSRTGSLHGQYF TGTGCCAGCAGCAGGACAGGGAGTCTACATGGGCAGTACTTC
TRBJ2-6 TRBV7-2 TRBD2 few CASSLSLLAGGSGANVLTF TGTGCCAGCAGCTTATCCCTACTAGCGGGAGGCTCTGGGGCCAACGTCCTGACTTTC
TRBJ2-7 TRBV20-1 . . CSARGTTAYEQYF TGCAGTGCTAGAGGGACTACGGCCTACGAGCAGTACTTC
TRBJ2-5 TRBV6-1 TRBD1 many CASSQNRGAGETQYF TGTGCCAGCAGCCAAAACAGGGGCGCGGGAGAGACCCAGTACTTC
TRBJ1-5 TRBV1 . many CTSSLDGSSNQPQHF TGCACCAGCAGCCTTGACGGGTCTAGCAATCAGCCCCAGCATTTT
TRBJ2-2 TRBV20-1 TRBD1 few CSARRQGTGELFF TGCAGTGCCCGCCGACAGGGGACCGGGGAGCTGTTTTTT
TRBJ2-3 TRBV10-3 . few CAISTGPASLSTDTQYF TGTGCCATCAGTACCGGGCCCGCTAGCCTGAGCACAGATACGCAGTATTTT
TRBJ1-2 TRBV5-6 . few CASSFIAAGAGGYTF TGTGCCAGCAGCTTTATAGCAGCGGGGGCGGGTGGCTACACCTTC
TRBJ1-1 TRBV7-8 . . CASSLVVRASLNTEAFF TGTGCCAGCAGCTTAGTGGTCCGGGCATCCTTGAACACTGAAGCTTTCTTT
TRBJ2-3 TRBV6-2/TRBV6-3 . . CASRIGTPDTDTQYF TGTGCCAGCAGAATCGGGACTCCCGACACAGATACGCAGTATTTT
TRBJ2-2 TRBV12-3/TRBV12-4 TRBD2 many CASSPQVGAGVRNGELFF TGTGCCAGCAGTCCCCAAGTCGGAGCGGGAGTGAGGAACGGGGAGCTGTTTTTT
TRBJ2-7 TRBV4-2 . . CASSQESWQNSYEQYF TGTGCCAGCAGCCAAGAGAGTTGGCAGAACTCCTACGAGCAGTACTTC
TRBJ2-7 TRBV12-3/TRBV12-4 . many CASSLDSPPQYF TGTGCCAGCAGCCTCGACTCGCCGCCGCAGTACTTC
TRBJ2-5 TRBV10-2 . few CASSESLGGSGQETQYF TGCGCCAGCAGTGAGTCCTTGGGTGGTAGCGGACAAGAGACCCAGTACTTC
TRBJ2-3 TRBV9 TRBD1 few CASSVEGQGISGRTDTQYF TGTGCCAGCAGCGTAGAGGGACAGGGAATTAGCGGGCGCACAGATACGCAGTATTTT
TRBJ2-1 TRBV29-1 . many CSVRGGTGRNSKNEQFF TGCAGCGTCCGAGGGGGGACGGGACGAAATTCAAAGAATGAGCAGTTCTTC
TRBJ1-5 TRBV10-2 . . CASSERGHQPQHF TGCGCCAGCAGTGAGCGTGGACATCAGCCCCAGCATTTT
TRBJ2-4 TRBV27 TRBD1 few CASSLSGQAKVAKNIQYF TGTGCCAGCAGTTTATCGGGACAGGCCAAGGTAGCCAAAAACATTCAGTACTTC
TRBJ2-5 TRBV7-2 . many CASTTQETQYF TGTGCCAGCACCACACAAGAGACCCAGTACTTC
TRBJ2-5 TRBV5-1 TRBD1 few CASSSTTGGETQYF TGCGCCAGCAGCAGCACTACAGGGGGTGAGACCCAGTACTTC
TRBJ1-2 TRBV20-1 TRBD1 . CSASSDREYGYTF TGCAGTGCTAGTTCAGACAGGGAGTATGGCTACACCTTC
TRBJ2-4 TRBV6-5 . . CASTSTGDIQYF TGTGCCAGCACATCGACCGGGGACATTCAGTACTTC
TRBJ2-5 TRBV18 . . CASSPPIRGRIAHPPKQETQYF TGTGCCAGCTCACCACCGATCAGAGGGCGTATCGCCCACCCGCCAAAACAAGAGACCCAGTACTTC
TRBJ2-7 TRBV10-3 TRBD1 . CAIRGQGTSYEQYF TGTGCCATCAGAGGACAGGGTACCTCCTACGAGCAGTACTTC
TRBJ2-3 TRBV7-2 TRBD1 . CASSLDGTGGLDTQYF TGTGCCAGCAGCTTGGACGGGACAGGGGGCCTAGATACGCAGTATTTT
TRBJ2-2 TRBV12-3/TRBV12-4 . . CASTLGGGVTGELFF TGTGCCAGCACCCTCGGGGGCGGGGTGACCGGGGAGCTGTTTTTT
TRBJ2-1 TRBV5-6 . . CTSSFGRKTTHEQFF TGTACCAGCAGCTTTGGGCGGAAGACTACGCATGAGCAGTTCTTC
TRBJ2-7 TRBV7-8 . few CASSLAGPTGYEQYF TGTGCCAGCAGCTTAGCCGGGCCAACCGGCTACGAGCAGTACTTC
TRBJ1-1 TRBV27 TRBD1 . CASGHQGARMNTEAFF TGTGCCAGCGGACACCAGGGGGCCCGGATGAACACTGAAGCTTTCTTT
TRBJ2-1 TRBV15 TRBD2 few CATSRDLRTSGTNEQFF TGTGCCACCAGCAGAGATCTACGGACTAGCGGGACGAATGAGCAGTTCTTC